This T cell receptor beta chain was recorded in a study of PD-L1 blockade in urothelial cancer. Study at large: Patients' prior chemotherapy regimens numbered 0 to 3. It was at 3 weeks (second dose) and 6 weeks after treatment start that blood was analyzed.

After removal of 0 bases from V and 2 bases from J, the junction contained 6 bases not matched to a gene. This CDR3 is built from 17 residues. CDR1 is SGDLS and CDR2 is YYNGEE in the germline V gene. Time point noted: pretreatment peripheral blood. Profiling relied on immunoSEQ multiplex PCR, and the TCRdb table lists in-frame clones only, not all of them. Of some 45,000 clones listed, roughly 84% were seen once; the top ten hold 20% to 25%. This sequence joins TRBV9 and TRBJ2-3, with TRBD2 identical over 10 bases. The sequenced sample was PBMCs, obtained around atezolizumab (anti-PD-L1) treatment. The TCR originated in a donor at least 40 years old with urothelial cancer. The CDR3 is CASSVGWTSGFTDTQYF. For the CDR3, the DNA is TGTGCCAGCAGCGTAGGGTGGACTAGCGGATTCACAGATACGCAGTATTTT.